This passage covers 15 T cell receptor beta chains from one sample sequenced in a study of response to subunit inactivated influenza vaccine. Via MiXCR, TCRdb re-called the RT-PCR reads, giving one row per CDR3 protein. The sample contains approximately 680,000 distinct CDR3 sequences, 15% to 19% of which appear only once. The source was PBMCs from blood, collected 11 to 12 days after vaccination. The receptors come from a man aged 45-60 years who received an inactivated influenza vaccine.

V is TRBV4-3 and J is TRBJ2-1, with D hard to call. The CDR3 is 15 amino acids. Germline lookup yields CDR1 LGHNA and CDR2 YSLEER. Trimming shortened V by 6 bases and J by 0 bases, and 12 bases separated the two germline ends. DNA for the CDR3: TGCGCCAGCAGTTTGACTGAGAGCTCCTACAATGAGCAGTTCTTC. It is translated as CASSLTESSYNEQFF.

The chain has TRBV7-8 and TRBJ1-5, with no clear D. This CDR3 has 14 residues. Per the germline V gene, CDR1 is SGHVS and CDR2 is FQNEAQ. With 5 bases removed from V and 2 bases from J, the gap between germline ends came to 10 bases. The CDR3 is CASSHHGRNQPQHF. CDR3 DNA sequence: TGTGCCAGCAGCCATCACGGACGCAATCAGCCCCAGCATTTT.

J is TRBJ2-7 and V is TRBV20-1, with D possibly being TRBD1 (7 bases). This CDR3 region has 12 residues. The V gene lost 6 bases and the J gene lost 3 bases, with 12 bases spanning the gap. The germline gives CDR1 DFQATT, CDR2 SNEGSKA (reference sequence). This CDR3 reads CSAGGDSYEQYF. CDR3 in DNA: TGCAGTGCCGGAGGGGACAGCTACGAGCAGTACTTC.

This chain connects TRBV9 to TRBJ1-3; D is perhaps TRBD1 (5 bases). The CDR3 is 15 amino acids. V was shortened by 0 bases and J by 2 bases, with 9 bases between the two germline ends. The V gene's germline CDR1 is SGDLS and CDR2 YYNGEE. CDR3 sequence (DNA): TGTGCCAGCAGCGTAGACGAAGGGGCTGGAAACACCATATATTTT. Translated: CASSVDEGAGNTIYF.

This clonotype was recorded a few times. The V gene is TRBV5-1, the J gene TRBJ2-4; TRBD1 is a possible D gene (6 bases). This CDR3 is 13 amino acids long. V lost 5 bases and J 0 bases, leaving 6 bases between the germline ends. The germline gives CDR1 SGHRS, CDR2 YFSETQ. The CDR3 is CASRGQAKNIQYF. In DNA, the CDR3 is TGCGCCAGCAGGGGACAAGCCAAAAACATTCAGTACTTC.

The chain has TRBV4-3 and TRBJ2-3; TRBD1 matches 10 bases. V lost 4 bases to trimming and J lost 2 bases; unmatched junction nucleotides: 3. This CDR3 contains 15 residues. Germline values: CDR1 LGHNA, CDR2 YSLEER. The CDR3, as DNA: TGCGCCAGCAGCCCGGGACAGGGGTACACAGATACGCAGTATTTT. It specifies CASSPGQGYTDTQYF.

This clonotype was detected only a few times. The DNA of the CDR3 is TGTGCCAGCAGCTTAGAACCGGGGGGCAGTGGTGAAGCTTTCTTT. This translates into CASSLEPGGSGEAFF. The rearrangement uses TRBV7-9 and TRBJ1-1, with D perhaps matching TRBD1 (6 bases). The ends were cut back, 1 base at V and 7 bases at J, with 16 bases in the middle. From germline, CDR1 is SEHNR and CDR2 FQNEAQ (reference sequence). This CDR3 contains 15 residues.

This clonotype was observed a handful of times. The chain uses TRBV12-3 or TRBV12-4 and TRBJ1-2, with D hard to call. This CDR3 region has 13 residues. The V end was cut by 3 bases, the J end by 3 bases, with 8 bases between. The DNA of the CDR3 is TGTGCCAGCAGTTTTAGTCGATACTATGGCTACACCTTC. Protein sequence: CASSFSRYYGYTF.

The chain joins TRBV29-1 to TRBJ2-3; D unclear. The CDR3 contains 13 residues. V was pared by 3 bases and J by 6 bases, with 13 bases between. CDR1 and CDR2 from the germline V gene are SQVTM and ANQGSEA. CDR3 in DNA: TGCAGCGTTGACCCGGAATTGACTGATACGCAGTATTTT. Its translation: CSVDPELTDTQYF.

This clonotype was seen more than once but under ten times. V and J are TRBV6-2 or TRBV6-3 and TRBJ1-2; possibly TRBD1 for D (5 bases). This CDR3 comprises 13 residues. Trimming shortened V by 6 bases and J by 5 bases, and 13 bases separated the two germline ends. Germline values: CDR1 MNHEY, CDR2 SVGEGT. CDR3 bases: TGTGCCAGCAGCGAGGACGAGGGGTATGGCTACACCTTC. It translates to CASSEDEGYGYTF.

This clonotype was recorded at least ten times. The genes are TRBV7-2 and TRBJ2-7; D is unresolved. Looked up from germline, CDR1 is SGHTA and CDR2 is FQGNSA. The CDR3 is 14 residues long. V shed 5 bases and J shed 3 bases, with 14 bases lying between them. The CDR3 sequence is CASSQNPLGYEQYF. The CDR3 region has the DNA TGTGCCAGCAGCCAAAACCCGCTAGGCTACGAGCAGTACTTC.

The chain joins TRBV7-2 to TRBJ2-3; 9 bases line up with TRBD2. Per germline, CDR1 SGHTA and CDR2 FQGNSA. The CDR3 has 16 residues. The ends lost 6 bases at V and 5 bases at J; junction bases unmatched: 12. CDR3 in DNA: TGTGCCAGCAGATCCAGGGGGGGACTAGCAGGAGATACGCAGTATTTT. Amino acid sequence: CASRSRGGLAGDTQYF.

The chain joins TRBV20-1 to TRBJ2-5; possibly TRBD2 for D (5 bases). Germline CDR1 DFQATT, CDR2 SNEGSKA (reference sequence). CDR3 length: 14 residues. Trimming took off 5 bases at V and 4 bases at J, with 17 bases between the two ends. The CDR3 DNA sequence: TGCAGTGCTTGCGGGTGGTTGAGCATAGAGACCCAGTACTTC. Residues: CSACGWLSIETQYF.

This clonotype was recorded a few times. The chain uses TRBV29-1 and TRBJ2-1, with D tentatively TRBD1 (5 bases). V shed 0 bases and J shed 4 bases, with 16 bases lying between them. Germline V gene data show CDR1 as SQVTM and CDR2 as ANQGSEA. The CDR3 is made up of 16 amino acids. CDR3 protein: CSVEDMDIVFYNEQFF. The CDR3, as DNA: TGCAGCGTTGAAGATATGGACATTGTGTTTTACAATGAGCAGTTCTTC.

V usage is TRBV11-1 and J usage is TRBJ2-6; D uncertain. The CDR3 is made up of 18 amino acids. Between the trimmed V and J ends, which lost 5 bases and 0 bases, there was a span of 17 bases. Germline V CDR1 and CDR2: SGHAT, FQDESV (reference sequence). CDR3 loop: CASSTSFLGLSGANVLTF. CDR3 bases: TGTGCCAGCAGCACATCATTCCTAGGTCTCTCTGGGGCCAACGTCCTGACTTTC.